This T cell receptor (beta chain) was retrieved from a study of Graves' ophthalmopathy and Graves' hyperthyroidism. The authors amplified TCR beta CDR3 regions, and they did so from RNA transcripts for repertoire sequencing. The first-round RT-PCR employed HTBI primers together with the Qiagen OneStep RT-PCR kit. A multiplex PCR was then performed as the second round. TCRdb redid the calling of the multiplex PCR reads with MiXCR, one entry per CDR3 protein. This table holds over 450,000 distinct CDR3 sequences, 13% to 15% found once. This clonotype was seen many times. The CDR3 totals 15 residues. V lost 5 bases to trimming and J lost 1 base, with 11 bases between them. Germline V CDR1 and CDR2: MNHEY, SMNVEV (reference sequence).

The clonotype comes from a woman younger than 45 with Graves' ophthalmopathy. This chain joins TRBV27 and TRBJ2-2, with D perhaps TRBD2 (6 bases). The sample comprised blood. The CDR3 DNA reads as TGTGCCAGCAGTCGACTAGAAATGAACACCGGGGAGCTGTTTTTT. It translates to CASSRLEMNTGELFF.